This T cell receptor beta chain is from a study of yellow fever vaccine responses in identical twins (dated by TCRdb to 2016 to 2019). With regard to the full study: In the study, vaccine-responding T cell clones were precisely tracked in identical twins. Beyond this particular receptor, the publication reports: The authors reported that the T cell response to vaccination in identical twins appeared partly convergent and partly personalized.

The CDR3 runs 14 residues from the cysteine to the phenylalanine. Of the read, only the CDR3 DNA is kept; its 42 bases are in frame from base 1. V trim: 5 bases; J trim: 9 bases; unmatched bases: 8. As encoded in the germline V gene, CDR1 is SGHTA while CDR2 is FQGTGA. The library was generated by RT-PCR. The sample was run on an Illumina HiSeq 2500. The public reads were reprocessed in TCRdb via fastp at Q25 and MiXCR, keeping in-frame beta chains. Records with the same CDR3 protein are collapsed into one entry carrying the most frequent genes and DNA. For this sample the table gives roughly 15,000 distinct CDR3 sequences, of which 84% were detected only once. In total, the top ten clones hold 0.6% to 0.8% of the sample. This clonotype appeared once. No antigen is known for it. No base-level quality is on record; no much larger clone is a single base apart. A single read constitutes weak evidence.

The clonotype was recovered from a young woman who received the yellow fever vaccine. Donor details come from another sample of the same person, matched by shared clones. Source: T cells from blood (PBMCs), unsorted or a sorted subset (not recorded which), taken before or after yellow fever vaccination (not recorded which). In this chain, TRBV7-3 is recombined with TRBJ2-1, with 9 junctional bases fitting TRBD2. The DNA sequence reads TGTGCCAGCAGCAGCGGGAGGCCCCTCGGTGAGCAGTTCTTC. It specifies CASSSGRPLGEQFF.